One and the same sample provided the 12 T cell receptor beta chains below, sequenced in a study of blood T cell repertoires in COVID-19. Clones were sequenced by immunoSEQ multiplex PCR, and TCRdb holds only the in-frame ones, with some missing. This table has about 140,000 clones, approximately 80% appearing once. Sequenced material: peripheral blood. Receptor source: a human donor in a cohort sampled during active COVID-19.

The gene calls are TRBV21-1 and TRBJ2-7; TRBD2, as called in the table, went unchecked against the DNA. TRBV21-1 is an annotated pseudogene. There are 16 residues in the CDR3. The DNA of the CDR3 is TGTGCCAGCAGCAAGGGGACTAGCGGGAGCTCCTACGAGCAGTACGTC. Translated, it gives CASSKGTSGSSYEQYV.

This chain links TRBV2 with TRBJ2-6; the D gene is possibly TRBD1 (6 bases). CDR1 and CDR2 from the germline V gene are SNHLY and FYNNEI. There are 15 residues in the CDR3. V was clipped by 5 bases and J by 0 bases, with 8 bases between them. CDR3 sequence (DNA): TGTGCCAGCAGTCAGGGGATCTCTGGGGCCAACGTCCTGACTTTC. As protein: CASSQGISGANVLTF.

This sequence joins TRBV29-1 and TRBJ1-1, with D perhaps matching TRBD1 (5 bases). V was trimmed by 5 bases and J by 8 bases, leaving 15 bases between them. Germline CDR1 is SQVTM and CDR2 is ANQGSEA. The CDR3 runs 12 residues. CDR3 nucleotides: TGCAGCGTTTCCTGGGGGGATGGAGAAGCTTTCTTT. Translation: CSVSWGDGEAFF. The whole variable domain, remainder taken from reference TRBV29-1 and TRBJ1-1, is SAVISQKPSRDICQRGTSLTIQCQVDSQVTMMFWYRQQPGQSLTLIATANQGSEATYESGFVIDKFPISRPNLTFSTLTVSNMSPEDSSIYLCSVSWGDGEAFFGQGTRLTVV.

This chain uses TRBV9 with TRBJ2-1; 8 nucleotides align to TRBD1. This CDR3 has 15 amino acids. Trimming cost V 0 bases and J 5 bases; bases outside gene matches: 4. CDR1 and CDR2 (germline): SGDLS, YYNGEE. This CDR3 is CASSVEQGVNNEQFF. The CDR3, as DNA: TGTGCCAGCAGCGTAGAACAGGGGGTCAACAATGAGCAGTTCTTC.

The chain employs TRBV7-2 and TRBJ1-5; D remains unclear. V was cut by 5 bases and J by 7 bases, with 12 bases left in between. Germline V gene data show CDR1 as SGHTA and CDR2 as FQGNSA. The CDR3 contains 13 residues. This CDR3 is CASSVQAGQPQHF. The CDR3 nucleotides read TGTGCCAGCAGCGTACAAGCCGGGCAGCCCCAGCATTTT.

Points on this clone: This could be a read error, since a much larger clone is one nucleotide away. The chain uses TRBV5-1 and TRBJ1-1; TRBD1 agrees at 9 bases. The CDR3 has 14 residues. The germline gives CDR1 SGHRS, CDR2 YFSETQ. Losses at the gene ends were 4 bases for V and 4 bases for J; bases not matched to a gene: 5. The CDR3 sequence: CASSQGQGGTEAFF. CDR3 bases: TGCGCCAGCAGCCAGGGACAGGGTGGCACTGAAGCTTTCTTT.

The chain couples TRBV11-3 to TRBJ1-1, with D unclear. Germline CDR1 SGHNT, CDR2 YENEEA. CDR3 length: 11 residues. Trimming cost V 3 bases and J 7 bases, with 6 bases left between them. CDR3 sequence: CASSFGLEAFF. CDR3 bases: TGTGCCAGCAGCTTTGGGCTTGAAGCTTTCTTT. The whole variable domain, filled in from reference TRBV11-3 and TRBJ1-1, reads EAGVVQSPRYKIIEKKQPVAFWCNPISGHNTLYWYLQNLGQGPELLIRYENEEAVDDSQLPKDRFSAERLKGVDSTLKIQPAELGDSAVYLCASSFGLEAFFGQGTRLTVV.

This sequence joins TRBV6-2 or TRBV6-3 and TRBJ2-7; TRBD1 matches 11 bases. V lost 5 bases and J lost 6; bases outside the gene matches: 12. Germline lookup yields CDR1 MNHEY and CDR2 SVGEGT. CDR3 size: 16 residues. The DNA for the CDR3 is TGTGCCAGCAGTCGGGGGGCCCGGGACAGGGGGTCCGAGCAGTACTTC. It codes for CASSRGARDRGSEQYF.

This chain links TRBV27 with TRBJ2-1; a possible D gene is TRBD2 (6 bases). The CDR3 runs to 14 residues. V lost 5 bases and J lost 8, with 16 bases in between. In germline, CDR1 is MNHEY, CDR2 SMNVEV (reference sequence). CDR3 in DNA: TGTGCCAGCAGTCGCTCGACTAGGAGGGATGAGCAGTTCTTC. This codes for CASSRSTRRDEQFF.

The chain couples TRBV27 to TRBJ2-1, with TRBD1 matching over 8 bases. The CDR3 runs to 14 residues. V lost 4 bases to trimming and J lost 2 bases; unmatched junction nucleotides: 1. In germline, CDR1 is MNHEY, CDR2 SMNVEV (reference sequence). This CDR3 reads CASSSDRAYNEQFF. The CDR3, as DNA: TGTGCCAGCAGTTCGGACAGGGCCTACAATGAGCAGTTCTTC.

The rearrangement joins TRBV30 to TRBJ1-2, with unresolved D. The germline V gene encodes CDR1 GTSNPN and CDR2 SVGIG (reference sequence). The CDR3 length is 13 residues. The V and J ends lost 3 bases and 4 bases respectively, with 12 bases between them. The CDR3 here is CAWSPRGSYGYTF. The CDR3 nucleotides read TGTGCCTGGAGCCCCCGAGGGTCCTATGGCTACACCTTC. The full variable domain, in which reference TRBV30 and TRBJ1-2 provide the parts outside the CDR3, is SQTIHQWPATLVQPVGSPLSLECTVEGTSNPNLYWYRQAAGRGLQLLFYSVGIGQISSEVPQNLSASRPQDRQFILSSKKLLLSDSGFYLCAWSPRGSYGYTFGSGTRLTVV.

The chain couples TRBV19 to TRBJ1-2; 11 bases align to TRBD1. Germline V gives CDR1 LNHDA, CDR2 SQIVND (reference sequence). The ends lost 5 bases at V and 6 bases at J; junction bases unmatched: 8. This CDR3 has 15 amino acids. CDR3 loop: CASSLWTGGADGYTF. The CDR3 DNA is TGTGCCAGTAGTCTCTGGACAGGGGGCGCGGATGGCTACACCTTC.